This TCR beta chain was documented in a study of T cell responses to AZD1222 COVID-19 vaccine. Germline assignment: CDR1 ENHRY and CDR2 SYGVKD. The CDR3 runs to 13 residues. The junction had 1 base not matched to a gene; V was cut back by 6 bases and J by 4 bases. Findings and caveats of the study: Repertoires were sampled only after the peak T cell response.

Points on this clone: Its matching antigen is unknown.

Clones were read by immunoSEQ multiplex PCR, and TCRdb kept only the in-frame ones, dropping some. This table has about 140,000 clones, 80% to 95% appearing once. The chain carries TRBV10-3 and TRBJ1-1; 11 bases agree with TRBD1. The TCR was taken from an adult in good health. The sequences come from peripheral blood, collected on day 0 of AZD1222 vaccination. CDR3 residues: CAIRDRGLTEAFF. CDR3 coding DNA: TGTGCCATCAGGGACAGGGGGCTCACTGAAGCTTTCTTT.